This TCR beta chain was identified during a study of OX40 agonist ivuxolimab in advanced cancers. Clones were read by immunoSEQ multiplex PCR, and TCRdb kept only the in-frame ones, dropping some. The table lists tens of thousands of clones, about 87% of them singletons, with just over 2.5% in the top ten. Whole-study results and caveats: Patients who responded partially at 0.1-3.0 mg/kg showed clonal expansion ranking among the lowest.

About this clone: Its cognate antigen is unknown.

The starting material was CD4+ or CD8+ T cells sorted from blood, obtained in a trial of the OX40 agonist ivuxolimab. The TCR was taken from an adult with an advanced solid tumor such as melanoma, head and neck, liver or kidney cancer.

The CDR3 coding sequence is TGTGCCAGCAGTATCTTGACGACCATGGAGACCCAGTACTTC. Its translation is CASSILTTMETQYF. J is TRBJ2-5 and V is TRBV28; no clear D gene. Germline V lookup: CDR1 MDHEN, CDR2 SYDVKM. V lost 5 bases to trimming and J lost 5 bases, with 15 bases between them. The CDR3 sequence is 14 residues long.